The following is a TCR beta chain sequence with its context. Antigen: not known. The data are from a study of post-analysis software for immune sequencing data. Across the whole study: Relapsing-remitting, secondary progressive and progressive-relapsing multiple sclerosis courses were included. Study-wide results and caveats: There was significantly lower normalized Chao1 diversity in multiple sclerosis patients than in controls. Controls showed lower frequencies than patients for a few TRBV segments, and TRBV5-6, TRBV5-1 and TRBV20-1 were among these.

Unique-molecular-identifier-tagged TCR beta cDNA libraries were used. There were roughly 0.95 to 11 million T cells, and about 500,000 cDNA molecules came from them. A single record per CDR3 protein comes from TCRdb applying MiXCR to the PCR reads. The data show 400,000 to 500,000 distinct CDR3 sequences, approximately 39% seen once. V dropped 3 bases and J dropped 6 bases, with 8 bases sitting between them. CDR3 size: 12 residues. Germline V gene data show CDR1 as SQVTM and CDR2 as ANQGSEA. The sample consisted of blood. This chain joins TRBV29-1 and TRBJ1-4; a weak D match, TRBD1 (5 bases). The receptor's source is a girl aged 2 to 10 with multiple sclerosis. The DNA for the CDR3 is TGCAGCGTTGATTCGGGGGATGAAAAACTGTTTTTT. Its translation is CSVDSGDEKLFF.